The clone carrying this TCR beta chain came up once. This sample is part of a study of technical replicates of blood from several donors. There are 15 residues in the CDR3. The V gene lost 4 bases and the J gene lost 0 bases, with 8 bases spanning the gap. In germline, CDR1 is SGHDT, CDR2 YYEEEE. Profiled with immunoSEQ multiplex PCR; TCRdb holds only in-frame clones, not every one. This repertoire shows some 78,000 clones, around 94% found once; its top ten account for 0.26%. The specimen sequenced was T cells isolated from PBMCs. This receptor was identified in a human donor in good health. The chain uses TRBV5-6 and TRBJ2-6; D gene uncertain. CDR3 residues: CASSLYFSGANVLTF. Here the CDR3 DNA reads TGTGCCAGCAGCCTCTACTTCTCTGGGGCCAACGTCCTGACTTTC.